This T cell receptor (beta chain) came from a study of multiple sclerosis patients with progressive multifocal leukoencephalopathy. The time point was: time of PML onset. After about 16 to 60 months on natalizumab, the natalizumab-treated patients developed PML. The method was immunoSEQ multiplex PCR; TCRdb's version includes in-frame clones alone and lacks a portion of them. The sample contains approximately 27,000 clones, 75% to 90% of which appear only once. The TCR comes from a woman aged 25 to 39 with progressive multifocal leukoencephalopathy. The starting material was PBMCs, obtained from a patient treated with natalizumab.

The CDR3 is CAAHGTGGMYF. CDR3 nucleotide sequence: TGTGCCGCTCACGGGACAGGGGGCATGTACTTC. The chain has TRBV6-5 and TRBJ2-7; 12 bases map to TRBD1. CDR1 is MNHEY and CDR2 is SVGAGI in the germline V gene. The CDR3 totals 11 residues. V dropped 11 bases and J dropped 12; count of bases not matched to a gene: 8.